The 20 T cell receptor beta chains below all came from one sample that was sequenced in a study of beta chain features in type 1 diabetes. Sequencing targeted expressed TCRB transcripts, as all isolated RNA had been reverse transcribed. Profiled with immunoSEQ multiplex PCR; TCRdb holds only in-frame clones, not every one. This sample has 130,000 to 150,000 clones, with approximately 9.2% found just once. Specimen: central memory CD4+ T cells from blood. These receptors were collected from a man between 18 and 35 years old in good health.

This clone has just one count. The same CDR3 also results from other DNA sequences found in this sample. The rearrangement uses TRBV27 and TRBJ1-2, with unresolved D. The CDR3 extends over 14 amino acids. Germline loops: CDR1 MNHEY, CDR2 SMNVEV (reference sequence). The germline V and J ends were trimmed by 6 bases and 4 bases, with 15 bases remaining between them. The chain's CDR3 is CASSPAGSPYGYTF. The CDR3, as DNA: TGTGCCAGCAGCCCCGCGGGGAGTCCCTATGGCTACACCTTC.

The V call is TRBV5-4, the J call TRBJ2-1; 9 bases agree with TRBD1. V lost 4 bases, J lost 5 bases, and 4 bases stayed unmatched. The V gene's germline CDR1 is SGHNT and CDR2 YYREEE (reference sequence). The CDR3 extends over 14 amino acids. CDR3 coding DNA: TGTGCCAGCAGCCAGGGACAGGGAAACAATGAGCAGTTCTTC. Protein sequence: CASSQGQGNNEQFF.

J is TRBJ2-3 and V is TRBV11-3; D is possibly TRBD1 (5 bases). Per germline, CDR1 SGHNT and CDR2 YENEEA. Trimming cost V 5 bases and J 6 bases, with 12 bases left between them. This CDR3 comprises 13 residues. CDR3 sequence (DNA): TGTGCCAGCAGCCCACAGGTGGGGGATACGCAGTATTTT. Its protein product is CASSPQVGDTQYF.

This clone turned up a few times. The chain uses TRBV9 and TRBJ2-3; weak D call: TRBD2 (6 bases). CDR1 and CDR2 from the germline V gene are SGDLS and YYNGEE. V lost 5 bases to trimming and J lost 6 bases, with 19 bases between them. The CDR3 runs to 15 residues. The CDR3 bases are TGTGCCAGCAGTCCGGGCTTAGAGGAGGGGGATACGCAGTATTTT. This translates into CASSPGLEEGDTQYF. Combining the CDR3 with reference TRBV9 and TRBJ2-3 gives the whole variable domain DSGVTQTPKHLITATGQRVTLRCSPRSGDLSVYWYQQSLDQGLQFLIQYYNGEERAKGNILERFSAQQFPDLHSELNLSSLELGDSALYFCASSPGLEEGDTQYFGPGTRLTVL.

The rearrangement uses TRBV27 and TRBJ2-7, with 8 bases that match TRBD1. Per germline, CDR1 MNHEY and CDR2 SMNVEV (reference sequence). The CDR3 spans 16 residues. Unmatched junction bases numbered 9, after V lost 5 bases and J lost 0 bases. As DNA, the CDR3 is TGTGCCAGCAGTCTCGGACAGGGATATAGCTCCTACGAGCAGTACTTC. Protein sequence: CASSLGQGYSSYEQYF.

The gene calls are TRBV19 and TRBJ2-1; 9 bases align to TRBD2. Germline assignment: CDR1 LNHDA and CDR2 SQIVND (reference sequence). There are 16 residues in the CDR3. V was pared by 1 base and J by 7 bases, with 8 bases of the junction left unmatched. CDR3 DNA: TGTGCCAGTAGTATAGTCTCCAGCGGGGGGAGGAATGAGCAGTTCTTC. This translates into CASSIVSSGGRNEQFF.

The rearrangement joins TRBV11-2 to TRBJ2-1, with D perhaps TRBD1 (6 bases). The ends were cut back, 4 bases at V and 2 bases at J, with 9 bases in the middle. CDR1 is SGHAT and CDR2 is FQNNGV in the germline V gene. This CDR3 comprises 14 residues. CDR3 sequence reads: CASSSYRAYNEQFF. The CDR3 DNA reads TGTGCCAGCAGCTCGTACAGGGCCTACAATGAGCAGTTCTTC. The complete variable domain, with remaining parts taken from reference TRBV11-2 and TRBJ2-1, reads EAGVAQSPRYKIIEKRQSVAFWCNPISGHATLYWYQQILGQGPKLLIQFQNNGVVDDSQLPKDRFSAERLKGVDSTLKIQPAKLEDSAVYLCASSSYRAYNEQFFGPGTRLTVL.

The chain links TRBV7-2 to TRBJ2-1, with a possible D match to TRBD1 (5 bases). V dropped 2 bases and J dropped 0 bases, with 11 bases sitting between them. CDR3 length: 16 amino acids. Looked up from germline, CDR1 is SGHTA and CDR2 is FQGNSA. Here the CDR3 reads CASSLIQGSSYNEQFF. CDR3 DNA sequence: TGTGCCAGCAGCTTAATCCAGGGAAGCTCCTACAATGAGCAGTTCTTC.

This clone occurred a few times. The same CDR3 also results from other DNA sequences found in this sample. The rearrangement joins TRBV9 to TRBJ2-5; weak D call: TRBD1 (6 bases). The CDR3 has 14 amino acids. Trimming cost V 0 bases and J 5 bases, with 11 bases left between them. In germline, CDR1 is SGDLS, CDR2 YYNGEE. The CDR3 sequence is CASSVGGQGETQYF. As DNA, the CDR3 is TGTGCCAGCAGCGTAGGGGGCCAGGGGGAGACCCAGTACTTC.

There are a few counts of this clone. V and J are TRBV11-2 and TRBJ2-1; the D gene is possibly TRBD2 (6 bases). The CDR3 consists of 13 residues. The germline V gene encodes CDR1 SGHAT and CDR2 FQNNGV. V was pared by 4 bases and J by 5 bases, with 9 bases between. The CDR3 nucleotides read TGTGCCAGCAGCTCCAGACTAGACAATGAGCAGTTCTTC. It specifies CASSSRLDNEQFF. The entire variable domain, with the rest obtained from reference TRBV11-2 and TRBJ2-1, is as follows: EAGVAQSPRYKIIEKRQSVAFWCNPISGHATLYWYQQILGQGPKLLIQFQNNGVVDDSQLPKDRFSAERLKGVDSTLKIQPAKLEDSAVYLCASSSRLDNEQFFGPGTRLTVL.

This clone has more than one count but fewer than ten. The chain combines TRBV7-2 with TRBJ1-5; 8 nucleotides align to TRBD1. The CDR3 is 16 residues long. Germline lookup yields CDR1 SGHTA and CDR2 FQGNSA. After removal of 2 bases from V and 2 bases from J, the junction contained 5 bases not matched to a gene. CDR3 sequence (DNA): TGTGCCAGCAGCTTACAGGGGGCATCGGGCAATCAGCCCCAGCATTTT. This sequence encodes CASSLQGASGNQPQHF.

This sequence joins TRBV5-4 and TRBJ2-5; 9 bases are shared with TRBD2. Germline assignment: CDR1 SGHNT and CDR2 YYREEE (reference sequence). The CDR3 totals 14 residues. V lost 4 bases to trimming and J lost 2 bases; unmatched junction nucleotides: 3. CDR3 in amino acids: CASSKAGGQETQYF. In nucleotides, the CDR3 is TGTGCCAGCAGCAAGGCGGGAGGGCAAGAGACCCAGTACTTC.

The genes are TRBV10-3 and TRBJ2-7; D might be TRBD1 (5 bases). Germline CDR1 and CDR2: ENHRY and SYGVKD. This CDR3 region has 13 residues. The V gene lost 0 bases and the J gene lost 6 bases, with 9 bases spanning the gap. The CDR3 protein is CAISESTAPEQYF. Written as DNA, the CDR3 is TGTGCCATCAGTGAGTCGACAGCCCCCGAGCAGTACTTC.

This clone was seen a handful of times. J is TRBJ1-6 and V is TRBV5-4, with 7 bases identical to TRBD1. With 3 bases clipped from V and 13 bases from J, the junction kept 10 bases outside the gene matches. Looked up from germline, CDR1 is SGHNT and CDR2 is YYREEE (reference sequence). This CDR3 has 14 residues. The CDR3 is CASSSKGQLGPLHF. The CDR3 DNA is TGTGCCAGCAGCTCCAAGGGACAGCTGGGGCCCCTCCACTTT.

The V and J genes are TRBV27 and TRBJ2-7; perhaps TRBD1 as D (6 bases). The CDR3 length is 14 residues. V lost 6 bases and J 7 bases, leaving 19 bases between the germline ends. Germline lookup yields CDR1 MNHEY and CDR2 SMNVEV (reference sequence). CDR3 sequence: CASSLGTPGEEQYF. The CDR3, as DNA: TGTGCCAGCAGCTTAGGGACCCCAGGGGAAGAGCAGTACTTC.

The J gene is TRBJ1-2, the V gene TRBV5-4; tentative D call: TRBD1 (6 bases). V was clipped by 7 bases and J by 11 bases, with 15 bases between them. Germline CDR1 and CDR2: SGHNT and YYREEE (reference sequence). This CDR3 is built from 11 residues. As DNA, the CDR3 is TGTGCCAGCGGGAAACCAGGGGAATACACCTTC. The encoded protein is CASGKPGEYTF. Complete variable domain (other parts from reference TRBV5-4 and TRBJ1-2): ETGVTQSPTHLIKTRGQQVTLRCSSQSGHNTVSWYQQALGQGPQFIFQYYREEENGRGNFPPRFSGLQFPNYSSELNVNALELDDSALYLCASGKPGEYTFGSGTRLTVV.

The sample holds a few counts of this clone. The genes are TRBV7-3 and TRBJ2-1; 10 nucleotides line up with TRBD2. J was trimmed by 2 bases and V by 1 base; bases with no gene match: 5. Germline-derived CDR1 and CDR2 are SGHTA and FQGTGA. This CDR3 has 17 amino acids. CDR3 DNA: TGTGCCAGCAGCTTAAGGAGCGGGGGGGCAACCTACAATGAGCAGTTCTTC. This codes for CASSLRSGGATYNEQFF.

V usage is TRBV6-5 and J usage is TRBJ2-7; 7 nucleotides align to TRBD1. After removal of 7 bases from V and 5 bases from J, the junction contained 8 bases not matched to a gene. The V gene's germline CDR1 is MNHEY and CDR2 SVGAGI. CDR3 size: 13 residues. In DNA, the CDR3 is TGTGCCAGCAATCCAACAGGGGCCCACGAGCAGTACTTC. Amino acids: CASNPTGAHEQYF.

This clone was counted a few times. The genes are TRBV7-2 and TRBJ2-3, with 8 bases matching TRBD2. V was pared by 5 bases and J by 2 bases, with 6 bases of the junction left unmatched. CDR1 is SGHTA and CDR2 is FQGNSA in the germline V gene. The CDR3 is 15 amino acids. In nucleotides, the CDR3 is TGTGCCAGCAGCCTCCCCGGGGGGGCCACAGATACGCAGTATTTT. Its protein product is CASSLPGGATDTQYF.

There are a few counts of this clone. The chain joins TRBV7-8 to TRBJ1-5; possible D gene TRBD1, 5 bases. Germline assignment: CDR1 SGHVS and CDR2 FQNEAQ. The CDR3 is 15 residues long. The V end was cut by 1 base, the J end by 0 bases, with 7 bases between. The CDR3 here is CASSLEGASNQPQHF. For the CDR3, the DNA is TGTGCCAGCAGCTTAGAAGGGGCTAGCAATCAGCCCCAGCATTTT.